Here is one TCR beta chain with its context. Its target is unknown. The sample belongs to a study of cytomegalovirus exposure and HLA in healthy donors. Primers included in the PCR were 60 Vbeta and 13 Jbeta primers. Assay used: immunoSEQ multiplex PCR; TCRdb lists only in-frame clones, some missing. The repertoire holds 95,000 to 150,000 clones, with over 60% as singletons. The J segment lost 3 bases and the V segment lost 4 bases, leaving 10 bases of the junction unmatched. Germline values: CDR1 SGHDN, CDR2 FVKESK. The CDR3 is 16 amino acids. Points from the study as a whole: Rare TCR sequences dominated, though some public TCRs recurred in many donors. An apparent linkage of common viral pathogens to several of the most significant clusters emerged in a later analysis. Another analysis was done later, and it associated over 15,000 TCR beta sequences with HLA alleles at 0.05 false discovery rate. Later analysis associated a missense DCLRE1C variant with TCR beta V- and J-gene trimming.

V is TRBV14 and J is TRBJ2-7; 9 positions match TRBD2. The TCR originated in a man between 18 and 35 years old in good health and CMV-seronegative. Sequencing was carried out using PBMCs. The CDR3 DNA sequence: TGTGCCAGCAGCCTACTGTCCGCGGGAGGGTACTACGAGCAGTACTTC. Protein: CASSLLSAGGYYEQYF.